This T cell receptor beta chain was identified in a study of identical twins. General study results and limits: For out-of-frame alpha sequences shared by twins, low generation probability was in excess.

TCRdb reanalysed the 5' RACE reads using MiXCR and keeps one entry per CDR3 protein. Of 420,000 or so distinct CDR3 sequences detected, about 18% appear once; the ten largest clones hold 10% to 15%. On this clonotype: Its antigen is not identified.

The CDR3 contains 16 residues. Germline V lookup: CDR1 SGHVS, CDR2 FQNEAQ. V was clipped by 5 bases and J by 7 bases, with 21 bases between them. Healthy Caucasian donors formed the entire cohort. The sequenced material came from naive T cells sorted from blood. This chain joins TRBV7-8 and TRBJ1-5, with D maybe TRBD1 (6 bases). This clonotype was obtained from a man in his fifties in good health. CDR3 residues: CASSPFGGGGGQPQHF. The CDR3 DNA is TGTGCCAGCAGCCCATTCGGGGGGGGCGGAGGACAGCCCCAGCATTTT.